The rows below give T cell receptor beta chains drawn from one sample of a study of preoperative IRX-2 immunotherapy in early breast cancer. Repertoires were generated with immunoSEQ multiplex PCR, while TCRdb's copy carries only in-frame clones and drops some. In the table there are approximately 28,000 clones, 70% to 85% of which are singletons. Sample collection occurred from a patient treated with IRX-2 immunotherapy. The receptors stem from a human donor with breast cancer. Both conserved end residues are part of each CDR3. Fields, in order: clone size, J gene, D gene, V gene, CDR3 DNA, CDR3 protein. D genes are given only for firm matches. Clone size appears in some rows only: once, few, many, or a class for an expanded clone.

NA	TRBJ1-1	TRBD1	TRBV5-1	TGCGCCAGCAGCTTGGGACAGGGCGCCGAAGAAGCTTTCTTT	CASSLGQGAEEAFF
few	TRBJ1-4	TRBD1	TRBV28	TGTGCCAGCAGCCCGACAGGGGGCCTTGGAAAACTGTTTTTT	CASSPTGGLGKLFF
NA	TRBJ1-2	TRBD1	TRBV18	TGTGCCAGCAATAAACAGGGGCCGCCTGCTAACTATGGCTACACCTTC	CASNKQGPPANYGYTF
NA	TRBJ1-1	TRBD1	TRBV5-1	TGCGCCAGCAGCTTGGGTAGGGGGCTGCTGAACACTGAAGCTTTCTTT	CASSLGRGLLNTEAFF
NA	TRBJ2-2	NA	TRBV19	TGTGCCAGTAGTATTGGGCCCTATAGAAACAGACCCAACACCGGGGAGCTGTTTTTT	CASSIGPYRNRPNTGELFF
few	TRBJ2-7	NA	TRBV6-8	TGTGCCAGCAGTTACTCTGCGTACGAGCAGTACTTC	CASSYSAYEQYF
NA	TRBJ2-2	TRBD2	TRBV18	TGTGCCAGCTCACCAAGACTAGCGGGAGACACCGGGGAGCTGTTTTTT	CASSPRLAGDTGELFF
NA	TRBJ1-3	NA	TRBV14	TGTGCCAGCAGCCAAGATATCCCGGGACACAGAAACACCATATATTTT	CASSQDIPGHRNTIYF
NA	TRBJ2-2	NA	TRBV6-8	TGTGCCAGCACTCAACAGGGCACCGGGGAGCTGTTTTTT	CASTQQGTGELFF
NA	TRBJ2-3	TRBD1	TRBV6-8	TGTGCCAGCAGGTACACCGGGACAGGGGCTATTTGGGGCGTCACAGATACGCAGTATTTT	CASRYTGTGAIWGVTDTQYF
NA	TRBJ2-3	NA	TRBV7-4	TGTGCCAGCAGCTTACGCGGACCCCCGACAGATACGCAGTATTTT	CASSLRGPPTDTQYF
NA	TRBJ1-1	NA	TRBV11-3	TGTGCCAGCACCCCCCGGGGGGGGGACACTGAAGCTTTCTTT	CASTPRGGDTEAFF
NA	TRBJ2-7	TRBD1	TRBV5-1	TGCGCCAGCAGCTTGGGGGGACAGGGCTTCTACGAGCAGTACTTC	CASSLGGQGFYEQYF
NA	TRBJ2-5	TRBD1	TRBV19	TGTGCCAGTAGCCAACCTGGGGGACAGGGGTTTGAGACCCAGTACTTC	CASSQPGGQGFETQYF
once	TRBJ1-4	NA	TRBV30	TGTGCCTGGAAAAGTTACAGGGATCACAATGAAAAACTGTTTTTT	CAWKSYRDHNEKLFF
NA	TRBJ2-3	NA	TRBV15	TGTGCCACCAGCAGAGAGGGACGCCGCACAGATACGCAGTATTTT	CATSREGRRTDTQYF
NA	TRBJ2-5	TRBD2	TRBV19	TGTGCCAGTAGTATACGTTCGGGGGGCCAAGAGACCCAGTACTTC	CASSIRSGGQETQYF
NA	TRBJ1-2	TRBD1	TRBV11-1	TGTGCCAGCAGATCGAACAGGGGATTCGACTATGGCTACACCTTC	CASRSNRGFDYGYTF
NA	TRBJ2-5	NA	TRBV5-1	TGCGCCAGCAGCCGAGGGCCGCAGGGGTACCAAGAGACCCAGTACTTC	CASSRGPQGYQETQYF
once	TRBJ2-5	TRBD1	TRBV11-3	TGTGCCAGCAGCTTAGGGGGGTCAGGGGGAGAGACCCAGTACTTC	CASSLGGSGGETQYF
medium-sized	TRBJ2-7	TRBD1	TRBV6-8	TGTGCCAGCAGGGACAGGGAACATGGATCCTACGAGCAGTACTTC	CASRDREHGSYEQYF
NA	TRBJ1-1	NA	TRBV5-1	TGCGCCAGCAGCTTATCGTCAGGGCGTACTGAAGCTTTCTTT	CASSLSSGRTEAFF
once	TRBJ1-1	NA	TRBV18	TGTGCCAGCTCATCACTCGACGGGGCAATGGGCGGGAACACTGAAGCTTTCTTT	CASSSLDGAMGGNTEAFF
NA	TRBJ1-3	NA	TRBV6-8	TGTGCCATCAGGGCCGAATCCGGAAACACCATATATTTT	CAIRAESGNTIYF
once	TRBJ2-1	NA	TRBV6-8	TGTGCCAGCAGGAAACAGGGGGGGAATGAGCAGTTCTTC	CASRKQGGNEQFF
NA	TRBJ2-6	TRBD2	TRBV19	TGTGCCAGTAGTATAGGGTCTAGCGGGAGTTCTGGGGCCAACGTCCTGACTTTC	CASSIGSSGSSGANVLTF
NA	TRBJ2-3	NA	TRBV6-8	TGTGCCAGCAGTTACCTAGACACAGATACGCAGTATTTT	CASSYLDTDTQYF
NA	TRBJ2-1	TRBD2	TRBV11-3	TGTGCCAGCAGCCCGATTATTGGGACTAGCGGGGGGGTTGAGCAGTTCTTC	CASSPIIGTSGGVEQFF
NA	TRBJ1-3	NA	TRBV6-8	TGTGCCAGCAGTTTCACCTATACCGACACCATATATTTT	CASSFTYTDTIYF
few	TRBJ2-2	NA	TRBV18	TGTGCCAGCTCACCCTCCCGGCCCCATAGTTCCACCGGGGAGCTGTTTTTT	CASSPSRPHSSTGELFF